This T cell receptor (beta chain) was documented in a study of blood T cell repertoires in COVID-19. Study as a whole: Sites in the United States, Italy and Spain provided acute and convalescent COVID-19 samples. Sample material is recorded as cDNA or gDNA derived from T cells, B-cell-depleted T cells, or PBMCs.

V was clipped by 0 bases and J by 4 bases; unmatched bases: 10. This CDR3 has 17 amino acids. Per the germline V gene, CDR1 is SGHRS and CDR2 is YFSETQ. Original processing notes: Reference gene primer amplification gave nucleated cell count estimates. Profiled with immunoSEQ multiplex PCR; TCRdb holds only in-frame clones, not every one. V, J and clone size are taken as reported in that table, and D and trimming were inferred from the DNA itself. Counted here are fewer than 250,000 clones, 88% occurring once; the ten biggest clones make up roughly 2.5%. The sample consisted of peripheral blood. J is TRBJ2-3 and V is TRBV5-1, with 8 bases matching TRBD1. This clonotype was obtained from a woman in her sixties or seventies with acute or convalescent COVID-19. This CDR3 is CASSLGLTGVEADTQYF. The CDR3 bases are TGCGCCAGCAGCTTGGGTCTGACAGGGGTCGAGGCAGATACGCAGTATTTT. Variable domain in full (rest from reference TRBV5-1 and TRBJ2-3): KAGVTQTPRYLIKTRGQQVTLSCSPISGHRSVSWYQQTPGQGLQFLFEYFSETQRNKGNFPGRFSGRQFSNSRSEMNVSTLELGDSALYLCASSLGLTGVEADTQYFGPGTRLTVL.